Presented here are 28 T cell receptor beta chains from one specimen sequenced in a study of blood T cell repertoires in COVID-19. Assay used: immunoSEQ multiplex PCR; TCRdb lists only in-frame clones, some missing. Of roughly 290,000 clones listed, 85% to 90% are singletons. Sequencing was done on a sample of PBMCs or T cells enriched from blood (not recorded which). The receptors come from a woman between 18 and 29 years old with acute COVID-19.

The chain is built from TRBV27 and TRBJ1-1; D gene ambiguous. The germline V and J ends were trimmed by 0 bases and 5 bases, with 10 bases remaining between them. Germline lookup yields CDR1 MNHEY and CDR2 SMNVEV (reference sequence). This CDR3 region has 14 residues. CDR3: CASSLSSGGTEAFF. For the CDR3, the DNA is TGTGCCAGCAGTTTATCGAGTGGAGGGACTGAAGCTTTCTTT.

The chain uses TRBV5-1 and TRBJ1-5; D perhaps matches TRBD1 (5 bases). Germline V gene sequence: CDR1 SGHRS, CDR2 YFSETQ. The CDR3 totals 15 residues. Deletions cut 2 bases from V and 4 bases from J, with 13 bases between. For the CDR3, the DNA is TGCGCCAGCAGCTTAGGTGACAGAGAAAATCAGCCCCAGCATTTT. Protein sequence: CASSLGDRENQPQHF.

Only one count was recorded for this clone. The chain uses TRBV18 and TRBJ1-1; D unclear. The CDR3 totals 14 residues. Germline CDR1 and CDR2: KGHSH and LQKENI. V dropped 4 bases and J dropped 8 bases, with 17 bases sitting between them. The CDR3 region has the DNA TGTGCCAGCTCACAGAATGTCAAAGCGGGAGAAGCTTTCTTT. This encodes CASSQNVKAGEAFF.

The V gene is TRBV28, the J gene TRBJ2-2, with TRBD1 identical over 8 bases. Germline-derived CDR1 and CDR2 are MDHEN and SYDVKM. This CDR3 has 14 residues. Trimming took 6 bases from V and 6 from J; bases not matched to a gene: 6. CDR3 in amino acids: CASRTDRAPGELFF. The CDR3 region has the DNA TGTGCCAGCAGAACGGACAGGGCGCCCGGGGAGCTGTTTTTT.

The chain uses TRBV7-2 and TRBJ2-3; D is undetermined. Germline CDR1 reads SGHTA; CDR2 reads FQGNSA. The CDR3 contains 15 residues. V lost 5 bases to trimming and J lost 0 bases, with 12 bases between them. The CDR3: CASSPQSLSTDTQYF. The CDR3 coding sequence is TGTGCCAGCAGCCCACAGAGTTTGAGCACAGATACGCAGTATTTT.

The CDR3 region has the DNA TGCGCCAGCAGAGAGCCAAGGATCCGTTTAAGCGGGAGCCCAGATACGCAGTATTTT. It is translated as CASREPRIRLSGSPDTQYF. The rearrangement joins TRBV4-1 to TRBJ2-3, with 8 bases fitting TRBD2. Germline V gives CDR1 MGHRA, CDR2 YSYEKL. J gave up 4 bases and V 6 bases, and 21 bases lay outside the gene matches. CDR3 size: 19 residues.

The chain uses TRBV29-1 and TRBJ2-1; D unclear. The length of the CDR3 is 13 residues. Per germline, CDR1 SQVTM and CDR2 ANQGSEA. Trimming took 8 bases from V and 4 from J, leaving 15 bases between them. The CDR3 nucleotides are TGCAGCTGGTGTAGGAGTTGGTACAATGAGCAGTTCTTC. Protein product: CSWCRSWYNEQFF.

J is TRBJ2-1 and V is TRBV4-1; no definite D call. The CDR3 consists of 15 residues. Germline values: CDR1 MGHRA, CDR2 YSYEKL. The V and J ends lost 4 bases and 8 bases respectively, with 18 bases between them. The CDR3 region has the DNA TGCGCCAGCAGCCGGATCGTACAGTTCGTCGATGAGCAGTTCTTC. Translated: CASSRIVQFVDEQFF.

The CDR3 region has the DNA TGTGCCAGCACCCCCGAGACCGGGGAGCTGTTTTTT. Protein product: CASTPETGELFF. The chain combines TRBV27 with TRBJ2-2; D gene uncertain. The germline CDR1 and CDR2 sequences are MNHEY and SMNVEV (reference sequence). CDR3 length: 12 residues. The V gene lost 7 bases and the J gene lost 5 bases, with 8 bases spanning the gap.

This clone was counted between two and nine times. This same CDR3 is encoded by further DNA sequences in the sample. This chain joins TRBV5-1 and TRBJ2-1, with 11 positions matching TRBD2. V lost 2 bases to trimming and J lost 0 bases; unmatched junction nucleotides: 1. CDR3 length: 16 amino acids. CDR1 is SGHRS, CDR2 YFSETQ, per germline. CDR3 DNA: TGCGCCAGCAGCTTAACTAGCGGGAGCTCCTACAATGAGCAGTTCTTC. Protein sequence: CASSLTSGSSYNEQFF.

The chain carries TRBV30 and TRBJ2-1; the match to TRBD2 covers 14 bases. This CDR3 is 17 amino acids long. Trimming at V came to 0 bases and at J to 6 bases, leaving 7 bases not matched to a gene. In germline, CDR1 is GTSNPN, CDR2 SVGIG (reference sequence). Here the CDR3 reads CAWSVPHGLAGGNEQFF. The CDR3 region has the DNA TGTGCCTGGAGTGTACCCCACGGACTAGCGGGAGGCAATGAGCAGTTCTTC. Full variable domain (missing parts from reference TRBV30 and TRBJ2-1): SQTIHQWPATLVQPVGSPLSLECTVEGTSNPNLYWYRQAAGRGLQLLFYSVGIGQISSEVPQNLSASRPQDRQFILSSKKLLLSDSGFYLCAWSVPHGLAGGNEQFFGPGTRLTVL.

This clone was recorded only once. The chain is built from TRBV24-1 and TRBJ1-2; 7 bases fit TRBD1. The CDR3 has 14 amino acids. Germline trimming cut 3 bases from V and 6 bases from J; bases unmatched to any gene: 6. Germline lookup yields CDR1 KGHDR and CDR2 SFDVKD. The CDR3 DNA is TGTGCCACCAGTGATCACAGGGGTAGGGATGGCTACACCTTC. Protein product: CATSDHRGRDGYTF.

The chain employs TRBV9 and TRBJ2-1; 8 bases are shared with TRBD1. The CDR3 extends over 15 amino acids. V gave up 3 bases and J gave up 3 bases; unmatched junction bases: 5. Looked up from germline, CDR1 is SGDLS and CDR2 is YYNGEE. The CDR3 bases are TGTGCCAGCAGCGAGACAGGGGATAACTACAATGAGCAGTTCTTC. Protein sequence: CASSETGDNYNEQFF.

The genes are TRBV28 and TRBJ2-7, with D perhaps matching TRBD2 (6 bases). The CDR3 runs 16 residues. Trimming took 5 bases from V and 4 from J, leaving 21 bases between them. Germline assignment: CDR1 MDHEN and CDR2 SYDVKM. The CDR3 DNA is TGTGCCAGCAGTCCCCAAGGTACCGGGACTGGGTACGAGCAGTACTTC. This translates into CASSPQGTGTGYEQYF.

This clone was seen only once. V is TRBV5-8 and J is TRBJ1-6; D is uncertain. Germline assignment: CDR1 SGHTS and CDR2 YDEGEE. The CDR3 extends over 15 amino acids. V was trimmed by 0 bases and J by 4 bases, leaving 8 bases between them. CDR3: CASSLVPDYNSPLHF. CDR3 in DNA: TGTGCCAGCAGCTTGGTGCCAGATTATAATTCACCCCTCCACTTT.

The chain links TRBV7-2 to TRBJ1-6; TRBD1 agrees at 7 bases. Germline V gives CDR1 SGHTA, CDR2 FQGNSA. The CDR3 covers 16 residues. V shed 0 bases, J shed 4 bases, and the junction held 3 bases outside the gene matches. The CDR3 coding sequence is TGTGCCAGCAGCTTAGCTGGGACAGCATATAATTCACCCCTCCACTTT. Residues: CASSLAGTAYNSPLHF.

This chain links TRBV18 with TRBJ2-7, with 9 bases aligning to TRBD1. The germline gives CDR1 KGHSH, CDR2 LQKENI. The CDR3 extends over 17 amino acids. After removal of 3 bases from V and 7 bases from J, the junction contained 16 bases not matched to a gene. CDR3 sequence reads: CASSPQSQRTGASEQYF. The CDR3 DNA reads TGTGCCAGCTCACCTCAGAGCCAACGGACAGGGGCGAGTGAGCAGTACTTC. Drawing the rest from reference TRBV18 and TRBJ2-7, the complete variable domain is NAGVMQNPRHLVRRRGQEARLRCSPMKGHSHVYWYRQLPEEGLKFMVYLQKENIIDESGMPKERFSAEFPKEGPSILRIQQVVRGDSAAYFCASSPQSQRTGASEQYFGPGTRLTVT.

The chain is built from TRBV27 and TRBJ1-2, with D possibly TRBD1 on 5 matching bases. The V end lost 5 bases, the J end lost 4 bases, and 11 bases lay between the germline ends. Germline V gene data show CDR1 as MNHEY and CDR2 as SMNVEV (reference sequence). The CDR3 runs 13 residues. The CDR3 sequence is CASSGGVPYGYTF. CDR3 coding DNA: TGTGCCAGCAGTGGAGGGGTTCCCTATGGCTACACCTTC.

This chain joins TRBV7-2 and TRBJ2-7; the match to TRBD2 covers 8 bases. The CDR3 extends over 15 amino acids. After removal of 3 bases from V and 4 bases from J, the junction contained 8 bases not matched to a gene. The germline V gene encodes CDR1 SGHTA and CDR2 FQGNSA. CDR3 nucleotides: TGTGCCAGCAGCTTGGGAGCGGGAGCGGGGTACGAGCAGTACTTC. As protein: CASSLGAGAGYEQYF.

V gene TRBV29-1 combines with J gene TRBJ2-7; no definite D call. The germline V and J ends were trimmed by 1 base and 2 bases, with 9 bases remaining between them. CDR1 SQVTM and CDR2 ANQGSEA come from the germline V gene. The CDR3 contains 13 residues. The CDR3, as DNA: TGCAGCGTTGAAGGTCAAGACACCTACGAGCAGTACTTC. Translating gives CSVEGQDTYEQYF.

The chain recombines TRBV21-1 with TRBJ1-1; TRBD1 reflects the table's D call only, with no check against the DNA. TRBV21-1 is flagged as a pseudogene. The CDR3 consists of 16 residues. The CDR3 nucleotides read TGTGCCAGCAGCAAATGGACAGGGACAATGAACACTGAAGCTTTCTTT. This encodes CASSKWTGTMNTEAFF.

This chain joins TRBV3-1 (or the pseudogene TRBV3-2) and TRBJ2-7; TRBD2 agrees at 12 bases. CDR1 and CDR2 from the germline V gene are LGHDT and YNNKEL (reference sequence). V dropped 1 base and J dropped 7; count of bases not matched to a gene: 8. The CDR3 length is 16 residues. The CDR3 loop reads CASSQAPGTSGLEQYF. CDR3 nucleotides: TGTGCCAGCAGCCAAGCTCCCGGGACTAGCGGGTTGGAGCAGTACTTC.

The V and J genes are TRBV12-3 or TRBV12-4 and TRBJ2-1; D remains unclear. The CDR3 extends over 11 amino acids. Trimming took off 3 bases at V and 10 bases at J, with 7 bases between the two ends. DNA of the CDR3: TGTGCCAGCAGTTTTTCCAGGGAGCAGTTCTTC. Residues: CASSFSREQFF.

This clone was recorded a few times. This chain links TRBV11-2 with TRBJ2-1; TRBD2 agrees at 15 bases. The CDR3 sequence is 19 residues long. J lost 0 bases, V lost 5 bases, and 8 bases had no gene match. The germline gives CDR1 SGHAT, CDR2 FQNNGV. The CDR3 sequence: CASSAPGLAGGLSYNEQFF. The CDR3 DNA reads TGTGCCAGCAGCGCCCCGGGACTAGCGGGAGGCCTCTCCTACAATGAGCAGTTCTTC.

The CDR3 loop is CASTQWGGPSTDTQYF. DNA for the CDR3: TGTGCCAGCACCCAGTGGGGGGGCCCTAGCACAGATACGCAGTATTTT. The V gene is TRBV7-9, the J gene TRBJ2-3; tentatively, D is TRBD2 (7 bases). V lost 7 bases and J lost 0, with 17 bases in between. The CDR3 is 16 amino acids. Germline values: CDR1 SEHNR, CDR2 FQNEAQ (reference sequence).

This chain uses TRBV20-1 with TRBJ2-7; D ambiguous. The V end lost 6 bases, the J end lost 2 bases, and 8 bases lay between the germline ends. This CDR3 comprises 11 residues. Germline V gives CDR1 DFQATT, CDR2 SNEGSKA (reference sequence). Written as DNA, the CDR3 is TGCAGTGCCCCAGAGGCCTACGAGCAGTACTTC. Translated: CSAPEAYEQYF.

The V and J genes are TRBV2 and TRBJ1-3, with unresolved D. In germline, CDR1 is SNHLY, CDR2 FYNNEI. This CDR3 has 14 amino acids. The V gene lost 10 bases and the J gene lost 0 bases, with 13 bases spanning the gap. CDR3 sequence (DNA): TGTGCCACTATCCGCCGTGCCTCTGGAAACACCATATATTTT. Encoded protein: CATIRRASGNTIYF. The entire variable domain, with the rest obtained from reference TRBV2 and TRBJ1-3, is as follows: EPEVTQTPSHQVTQMGQEVILRCVPISNHLYFYWYRQILGQKVEFLVSFYNNEISEKSEIFDDQFSVERPDGSNFTLKIRSTKLEDSAMYFCATIRRASGNTIYFGEGSWLTVV.

This clone was recorded only once. The chain joins TRBV25-1 to TRBJ1-1; possible D gene TRBD1, 6 bases. The CDR3 loop spans 15 amino acids. V was clipped by 6 bases and J by 4 bases, with 18 bases between them. CDR1 and CDR2 from the germline V gene are MGHDK and SYGVNS. CDR3 in amino acids: CASSPIGGFGTEAFF. The CDR3, as DNA: TGTGCCAGCAGCCCTATAGGGGGATTTGGCACTGAAGCTTTCTTT.